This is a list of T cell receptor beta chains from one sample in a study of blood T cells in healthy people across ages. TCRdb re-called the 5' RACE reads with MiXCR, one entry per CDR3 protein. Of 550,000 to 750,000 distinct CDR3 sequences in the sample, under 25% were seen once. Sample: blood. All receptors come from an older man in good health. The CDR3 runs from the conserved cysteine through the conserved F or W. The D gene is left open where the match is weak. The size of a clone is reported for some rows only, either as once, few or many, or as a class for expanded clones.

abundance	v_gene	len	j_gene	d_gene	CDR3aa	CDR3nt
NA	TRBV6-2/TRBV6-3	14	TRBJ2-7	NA	CASSWLAETYEQYF	TGTGCCAGCAGTTGGTTAGCGGAGACCTACGAGCAGTACTTC
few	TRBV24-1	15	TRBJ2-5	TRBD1	CATSDFLQGQETQYF	TGTGCCACCAGTGATTTCCTACAGGGGCAAGAGACCCAGTACTTC
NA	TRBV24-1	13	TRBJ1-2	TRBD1	CATSGDRSHGYTF	TGTGCCACCTCGGGGGACAGGAGTCATGGCTACACCTTC
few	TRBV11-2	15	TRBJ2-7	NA	CASSLVADGSYEQYF	TGTGCCAGCAGCTTAGTCGCAGATGGCTCCTACGAGCAGTACTTC
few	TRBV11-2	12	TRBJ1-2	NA	CASSPSGYGYTF	TGTGCCAGCAGCCCGTCGGGATATGGCTACACCTTC
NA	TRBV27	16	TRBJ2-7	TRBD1	CASSTRDRGNFDEQYF	TGTGCCAGCAGTACGAGGGACAGGGGGAATTTCGACGAGCAGTACTTC
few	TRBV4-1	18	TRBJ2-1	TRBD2	CASSQDMRLAGGGNEQFF	TGCGCCAGCAGCCAAGATATGCGTCTAGCGGGGGGAGGCAATGAGCAGTTCTTC
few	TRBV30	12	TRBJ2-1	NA	CAWSVSYNEQFF	TGTGCCTGGAGTGTGTCCTACAATGAGCAGTTCTTC
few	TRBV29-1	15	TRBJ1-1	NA	CSVNGEQGVRFEAFF	TGCAGCGTTAATGGGGAGCAGGGAGTACGGTTTGAAGCTTTCTTT
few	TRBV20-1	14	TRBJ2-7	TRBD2	CSARTSGSMCEQYF	TGCAGTGCTAGGACTAGCGGGAGTATGTGCGAGCAGTACTTC
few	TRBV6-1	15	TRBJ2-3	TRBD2	CASSLPSGRTDTQYF	TGTGCCAGCAGTCTCCCTAGCGGGCGCACAGATACGCAGTATTTT
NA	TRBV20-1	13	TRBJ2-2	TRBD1	CSATGGNTGELFF	TGCAGTGCTACAGGGGGGAACACCGGGGAGCTGTTTTTT
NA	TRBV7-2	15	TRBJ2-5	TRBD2	CASSGTSGLQETQYF	TGTGCCAGCAGCGGGACTAGCGGTCTCCAAGAGACCCAGTACTTC
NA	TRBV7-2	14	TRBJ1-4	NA	CASSARRDNEKLFF	TGTGCCAGCAGCGCGCGCCGGGACAATGAAAAACTGTTTTTT
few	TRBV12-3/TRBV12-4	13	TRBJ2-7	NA	CASSLDSKYEQYF	TGTGCCAGCAGTTTAGACAGCAAGTACGAGCAGTACTTC
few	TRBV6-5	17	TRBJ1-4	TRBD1	CASSYSGEGAFSEMLFF	TGTGCCAGCAGTTACTCTGGGGAGGGGGCCTTCTCCGAAATGCTGTTTTTT
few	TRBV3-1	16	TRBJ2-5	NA	CASSQDSAGRSITQYF	TGTGCCAGCAGCCAAGATAGCGCGGGACGCTCTATCACCCAGTACTTC
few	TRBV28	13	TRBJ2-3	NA	CASSSMDPNTQYF	TGTGCCAGCAGTTCTATGGACCCTAATACGCAGTATTTT
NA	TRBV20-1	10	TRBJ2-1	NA	CSATTGGQFF	TGCAGTGCCACGACCGGTGGGCAGTTCTTC
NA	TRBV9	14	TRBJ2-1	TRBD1	CASSGTGPYNEQFF	TGTGCCAGCAGCGGGACAGGGCCGTACAATGAGCAGTTCTTC
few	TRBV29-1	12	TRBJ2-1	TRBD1	CSVGGQGNEQFF	TGCAGCGTTGGGGGACAGGGCAATGAGCAGTTCTTC
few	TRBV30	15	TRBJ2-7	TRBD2	CAWSGTSGRAHEQYF	TGTGCCTGGAGTGGGACTAGCGGGAGGGCCCACGAGCAGTACTTC
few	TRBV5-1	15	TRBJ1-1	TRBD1	CASSQSGQGGTEAFF	TGCGCCAGCAGCCAGAGTGGACAGGGTGGCACTGAAGCTTTCTTT
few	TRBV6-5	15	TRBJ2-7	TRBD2	CASSQGLAFSYEQYF	TGTGCCAGCAGTCAGGGACTAGCGTTCTCCTACGAGCAGTACTTC
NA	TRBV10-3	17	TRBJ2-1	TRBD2	CAISESQASGGANEQFF	TGTGCCATCAGTGAGTCTCAGGCTAGCGGAGGGGCAAATGAGCAGTTCTTC
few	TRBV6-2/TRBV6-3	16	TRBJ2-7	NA	CASNGVVALSSYEQYF	TGTGCCAGCAACGGAGTTGTAGCCCTGAGCTCCTACGAGCAGTACTTC
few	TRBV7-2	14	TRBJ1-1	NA	CASSLGSRNTEAFF	TGTGCCAGCAGCTTAGGTTCGAGAAACACTGAAGCTTTCTTT
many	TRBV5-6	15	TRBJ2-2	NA	CASSPGPSAREVAFF	TGTGCCAGCAGCCCGGGCCCGTCGGCGCGAGAGGTTGCGTTTTTT
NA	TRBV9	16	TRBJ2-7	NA	CASSVGGSSGTYEQYF	TGTGCCAGCAGCGTAGGGGGTTCAAGTGGAACCTACGAGCAGTACTTC
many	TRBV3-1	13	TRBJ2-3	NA	CASSPGRTDTQYF	TGTGCCAGCAGCCCGGGCCGCACAGATACGCAGTATTTT
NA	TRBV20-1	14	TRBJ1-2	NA	CSASPGHKSYGYTF	TGCAGTGCTAGTCCCGGACATAAGAGCTATGGCTACACCTTC
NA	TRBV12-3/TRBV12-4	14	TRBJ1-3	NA	CASSLTGNGNTIYF	TGTGCCAGCAGTTTAACGGGGAACGGAAACACCATATATTTT
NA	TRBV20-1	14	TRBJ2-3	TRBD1	CSAIRQGGTDTQYF	TGCAGTGCAATCCGGCAGGGGGGCACAGATACGCAGTATTTT
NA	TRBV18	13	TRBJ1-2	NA	CASSPVGEGGYTF	TGTGCCAGCTCACCAGTGGGTGAGGGTGGCTACACCTTC
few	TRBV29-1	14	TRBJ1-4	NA	CSVAWTATNEKLFF	TGCAGCGTTGCTTGGACAGCAACTAATGAAAAACTGTTTTTT
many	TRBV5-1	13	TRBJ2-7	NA	CASSLAGYYEQYF	TGCGCCAGCAGCTTGGCTGGGTACTACGAGCAGTACTTC
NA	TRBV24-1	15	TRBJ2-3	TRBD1	CATSDLDRDADTQYF	TGTGCCACCAGTGACCTGGACAGGGATGCAGATACGCAGTATTTT
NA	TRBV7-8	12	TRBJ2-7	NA	CASSSVSGEQYF	TGTGCCAGCAGCTCCGTAAGCGGCGAGCAGTACTTC
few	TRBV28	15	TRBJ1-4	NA	CASSLHRDLSGKLFF	TGTGCCAGCAGTTTACACCGGGACTTATCCGGAAAACTGTTTTTT
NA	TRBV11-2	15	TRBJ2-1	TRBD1	CASSSGQGPYNEQFF	TGTGCCAGCAGCTCGGGACAGGGTCCCTACAATGAGCAGTTCTTC
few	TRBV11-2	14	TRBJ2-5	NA	CASSLLRTTETQYF	TGTGCCAGCAGCTTACTGCGGACTACGGAGACCCAGTACTTC
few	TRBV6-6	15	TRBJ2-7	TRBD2	CASSYETSGNDRATF	TGTGCCAGCAGTTACGAGACTAGCGGGAACGACAGAGCCACCTTC
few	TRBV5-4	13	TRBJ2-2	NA	CAAEQGNTGELFF	TGTGCCGCGGAGCAGGGGAACACCGGGGAGCTGTTTTTT
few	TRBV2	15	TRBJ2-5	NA	CASSESAAPQETQYF	TGTGCCAGCAGTGAATCGGCGGCCCCGCAAGAGACCCAGTACTTC
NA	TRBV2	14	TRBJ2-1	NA	CASSDESSYNEQFF	TGTGCCAGCAGTGACGAGAGCTCCTACAATGAGCAGTTCTTC
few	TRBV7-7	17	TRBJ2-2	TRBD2	CASSPGLAGHPGGELFF	TGTGCTAGCAGCCCTGGACTAGCGGGACACCCCGGCGGGGAGCTGTTTTTT
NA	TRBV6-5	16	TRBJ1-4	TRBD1	CASSPGQGAEGEKLFF	TGTGCCAGCAGCCCGGGACAGGGGGCGGAGGGGGAAAAACTGTTTTTT